Below, 12 T cell receptor beta chains from the same sample are listed, as sequenced in a study of CXCR3-negative and CXCR3-positive naive CD8 T cells. General study points: TRB CDR3s of CXCR3-positive naive cells were more hydrophobic than those of CXCR3-negative naive cells.

Through 5' RACE with UMI labels, the TRB cDNA libraries were prepared. TCRdb processed the 5' RACE reads again and assigns one entry to each CDR3 protein, with no DNA. The table for this sample gives tens of thousands of distinct CDR3 sequences. Their antigens are not known. The specimen sequenced was naive CXCR3+ CD8+ T cells from blood. The subset was: CD45RO-CCR7+CD27+CD95- naive CD8+ T cells expressing CXCR3 (TNR3+). The receptors were sampled from a human donor in good health. Some clones in this sample may be carry-over from other donors' samples.

This chain joins TRBV15 and TRBJ2-1. This CDR3 is 14 amino acids long. Germline V gives CDR1 LNHNV, CDR2 YYDKDF (reference sequence). The CDR3 loop is CATSRYFSYNEQFF.

This chain uses TRBV12-3 or TRBV12-4 with TRBJ2-3; TCRdb reports TRBD2, a call that lacks DNA to check it against. The CDR3 is made up of 15 amino acids. CDR3 loop: CASSTSSASTDTQYF.

V usage is TRBV15 and J usage is TRBJ2-7; TCRdb's assignment of TRBD1 cannot be checked, as there is no DNA. The CDR3 contains 15 residues. Germline CDR1 LNHNV, CDR2 YYDKDF (reference sequence). This chain's CDR3 is CATSRGRDSTYEQYF.

V gene TRBV12-3 or TRBV12-4 combines with J gene TRBJ2-5; as DNA is missing, the TRBD1 call by TCRdb cannot be tested. This CDR3 is built from 14 residues. The CDR3 sequence: CASSKDRVEETQYF.

J is TRBJ2-5 and V is TRBV28; the D call from TCRdb, TRBD2, cannot be confirmed without DNA. Germline V gives CDR1 MDHEN, CDR2 SYDVKM. The CDR3 covers 16 residues. The CDR3: CASSPGLAGLQETQYF.

This sequence joins TRBV11-2 and TRBJ1-1. CDR1 and CDR2 from the germline V gene are SGHAT and FQNNGV. The CDR3 runs to 13 residues. This CDR3 is CASSAGLGTEAFF. Supplemented by reference TRBV11-2 and TRBJ1-1, the full variable domain reads EAGVAQSPRYKIIEKRQSVAFWCNPISGHATLYWYQQILGQGPKLLIQFQNNGVVDDSQLPKDRFSAERLKGVDSTLKIQPAKLEDSAVYLCASSAGLGTEAFFGQGTRLTVV.

The rearrangement uses TRBV29-1 and TRBJ2-1; the D gene TCRdb calls, TRBD1, cannot be checked with no DNA. Germline V gene data show CDR1 as SQVTM and CDR2 as ANQGSEA. CDR3 size: 16 residues. The CDR3 reads CSVLGQGTQAYNEQFF.

The V gene is TRBV28, the J gene TRBJ2-2; TCRdb outputs TRBD2, but without DNA this stays unchecked. This CDR3 spans 14 amino acids. Germline V lookup: CDR1 MDHEN, CDR2 SYDVKM. CDR3 residues: CASSYGSGTGELFF.

This sequence joins TRBV2 and TRBJ2-1; with no DNA, the TCRdb D assignment of TRBD2 cannot be verified. The germline CDR1 and CDR2 sequences are SNHLY and FYNNEI. The CDR3 has 16 amino acids. The CDR3 loop is CASSVKGPQLYNEQFF.

The V gene is TRBV9, the J gene TRBJ2-2; TCRdb's D call of TRBD1 is untestable without DNA. This CDR3 region has 16 residues. CDR1 and CDR2 from the germline V gene are SGDLS and YYNGEE. This chain's CDR3 is CASSPRTGSNTGELFF.

The chain has TRBV9 and TRBJ2-3; TCRdb's D gene call, TRBD2, goes unchecked for lack of DNA. The length of the CDR3 is 16 residues. The germline CDR1 and CDR2 sequences are SGDLS and YYNGEE. CDR3 amino acids: CASSVGSGGPTDTQYF.

The rearrangement uses TRBV29-1 and TRBJ2-5; there is no DNA to check the TCRdb D call of TRBD1. CDR3 length: 16 amino acids. Germline lookup yields CDR1 SQVTM and CDR2 ANQGSEA. The CDR3 region is CSVGEGTGALWETQYF.